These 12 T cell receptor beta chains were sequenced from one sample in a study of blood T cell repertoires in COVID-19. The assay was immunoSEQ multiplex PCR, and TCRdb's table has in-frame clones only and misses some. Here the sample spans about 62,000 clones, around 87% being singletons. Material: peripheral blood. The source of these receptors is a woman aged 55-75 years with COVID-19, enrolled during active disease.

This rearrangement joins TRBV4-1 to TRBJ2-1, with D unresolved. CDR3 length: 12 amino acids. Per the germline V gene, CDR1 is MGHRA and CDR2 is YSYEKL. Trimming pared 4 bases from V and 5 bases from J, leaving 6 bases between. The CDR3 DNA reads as TGCGCCAGCAGCCTAGTTAACAATGAGCAGTTCTTC. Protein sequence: CASSLVNNEQFF.

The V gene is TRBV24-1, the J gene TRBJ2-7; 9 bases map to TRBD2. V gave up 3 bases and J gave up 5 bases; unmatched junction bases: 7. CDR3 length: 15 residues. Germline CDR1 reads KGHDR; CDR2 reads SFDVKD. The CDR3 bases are TGTGCCACCAGTGATAGAGCGGGAGGTCATAACGAGCAGTACTTC. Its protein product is CATSDRAGGHNEQYF.

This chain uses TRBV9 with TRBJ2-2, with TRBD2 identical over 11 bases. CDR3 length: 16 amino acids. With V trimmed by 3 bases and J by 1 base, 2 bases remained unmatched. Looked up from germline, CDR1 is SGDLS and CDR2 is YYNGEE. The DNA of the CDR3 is TGTGCCAGCAGCGCGACTAGCGGGAAGAACACCGGGGAGCTGTTTTTT. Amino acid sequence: CASSATSGKNTGELFF.

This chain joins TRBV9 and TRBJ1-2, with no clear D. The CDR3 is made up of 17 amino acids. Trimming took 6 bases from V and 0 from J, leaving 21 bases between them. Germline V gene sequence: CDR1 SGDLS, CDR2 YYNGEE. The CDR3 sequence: CASTPLLEGPTNYGYTF. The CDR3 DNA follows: TGTGCCAGCACCCCACTCCTGGAGGGTCCTACTAACTATGGCTACACCTTC.

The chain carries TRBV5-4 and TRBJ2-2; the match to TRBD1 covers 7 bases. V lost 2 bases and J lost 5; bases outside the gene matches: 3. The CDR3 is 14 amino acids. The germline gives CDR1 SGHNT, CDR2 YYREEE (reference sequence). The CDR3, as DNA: TGTGCCAGCAGCTTAGACAGGGTAACCGGGGAGCTGTTTTTT. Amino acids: CASSLDRVTGELFF.

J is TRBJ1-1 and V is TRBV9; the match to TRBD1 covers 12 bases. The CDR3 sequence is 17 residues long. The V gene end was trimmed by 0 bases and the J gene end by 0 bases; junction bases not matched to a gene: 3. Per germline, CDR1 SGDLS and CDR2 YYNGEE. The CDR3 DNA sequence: TGTGCCAGCAGCGTAGAGGGGACAGGGGGCGTGAACACTGAAGCTTTCTTT. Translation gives CASSVEGTGGVNTEAFF.

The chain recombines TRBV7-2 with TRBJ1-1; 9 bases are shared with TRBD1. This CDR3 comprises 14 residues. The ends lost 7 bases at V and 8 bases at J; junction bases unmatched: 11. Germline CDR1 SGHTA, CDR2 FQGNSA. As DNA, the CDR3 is TGTGCCAGCACCTACAGTCCCGGGACAGGGGAAGCTTTCTTT. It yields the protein CASTYSPGTGEAFF.

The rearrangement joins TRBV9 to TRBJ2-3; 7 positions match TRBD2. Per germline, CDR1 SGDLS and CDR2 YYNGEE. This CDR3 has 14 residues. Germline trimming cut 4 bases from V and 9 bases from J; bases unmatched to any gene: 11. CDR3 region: CASSPGGGRFTQYF. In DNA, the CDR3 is TGTGCCAGCAGCCCAGGCGGGGGTCGGTTCACGCAGTATTTT.

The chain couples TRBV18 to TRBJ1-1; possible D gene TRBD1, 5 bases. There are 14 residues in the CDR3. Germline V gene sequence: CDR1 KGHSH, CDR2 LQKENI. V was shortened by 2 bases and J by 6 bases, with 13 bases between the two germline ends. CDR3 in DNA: TGTGCCAGCTCACCAGGCAGGGCCCAATCTGAAGCTTTCTTT. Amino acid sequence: CASSPGRAQSEAFF.

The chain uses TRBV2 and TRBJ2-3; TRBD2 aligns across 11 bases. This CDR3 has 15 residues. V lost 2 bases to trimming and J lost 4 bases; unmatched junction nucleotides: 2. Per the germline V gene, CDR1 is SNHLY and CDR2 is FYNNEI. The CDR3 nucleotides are TGTGCCAGCAGTGAATTACTAGCGGGAGCAGATACGCAGTATTTT. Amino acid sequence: CASSELLAGADTQYF.

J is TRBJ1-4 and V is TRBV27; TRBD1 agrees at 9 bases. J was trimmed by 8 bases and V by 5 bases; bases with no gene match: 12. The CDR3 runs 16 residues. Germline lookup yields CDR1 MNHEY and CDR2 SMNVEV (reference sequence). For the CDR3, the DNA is TGTGCCAGCAGTGCCTCGTACAGGGGGCAGCGCGAAAAACTGTTTTTT. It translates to CASSASYRGQREKLFF.

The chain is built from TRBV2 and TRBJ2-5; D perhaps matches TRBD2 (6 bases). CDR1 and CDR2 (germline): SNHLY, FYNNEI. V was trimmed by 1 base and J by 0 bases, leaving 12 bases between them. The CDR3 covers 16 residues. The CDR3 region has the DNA TGTGCCAGCAGTGAAGGGAGGGCAGGGTACCAAGAGACCCAGTACTTC. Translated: CASSEGRAGYQETQYF. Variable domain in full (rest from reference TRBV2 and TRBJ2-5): EPEVTQTPSHQVTQMGQEVILRCVPISNHLYFYWYRQILGQKVEFLVSFYNNEISEKSEIFDDQFSVERPDGSNFTLKIRSTKLEDSAMYFCASSEGRAGYQETQYFGPGTRLLVL.